This passage covers 10 T cell receptor beta chains from one sample sequenced in a study of T cell responses to AZD1222 COVID-19 vaccine. Only in-frame clones appear in the TCRdb table, and some are missing; sequencing was by immunoSEQ multiplex PCR. The sample lists 150,000 to 200,000 clones; about 92% were seen once. Sequences were derived from peripheral blood, sampled on day 0 of AZD1222 vaccination. The receptors shown here come from an adult in good health.

This chain links TRBV3-1 (or the pseudogene TRBV3-2) with TRBJ1-1; D is unclear. CDR1 is LGHDT, CDR2 YNNKEL, per germline (reference sequence). Trimming took off 4 bases at V and 0 bases at J, with 6 bases between the two ends. The length of the CDR3 is 13 residues. The CDR3 sequence is CASSRLMNTEAFF. The DNA of the CDR3 is TGTGCCAGCAGCCGACTCATGAACACTGAAGCTTTCTTT.

In this sample, this clone turned up once. The chain couples TRBV5-1 to TRBJ1-1, with D possibly being TRBD1 (6 bases). Germline CDR1 SGHRS, CDR2 YFSETQ. The CDR3 has 15 amino acids. Trimming shortened V by 0 bases and J by 1 base, and 10 bases separated the two germline ends. DNA of the CDR3: TGCGCCAGCAGCTTGGAAGGGGGGACGAACACTGAAGCTTTCTTT. As protein: CASSLEGGTNTEAFF.

The chain has TRBV7-9 and TRBJ2-5; 12 nucleotides line up with TRBD2. J was trimmed by 1 base and V by 4 bases; bases with no gene match: 4. This CDR3 contains 16 residues. CDR1 and CDR2 from the germline V gene are SEHNR and FQNEAQ (reference sequence). CDR3: CASSYTSGGRQETQYF. CDR3 nucleotides: TGTGCCAGCAGCTATACTAGCGGGGGGCGCCAAGAGACCCAGTACTTC.

The rearrangement joins TRBV11-3 to TRBJ1-2, with D possibly being TRBD1 (5 bases). The V gene lost 5 bases and the J gene lost 3 bases, with 13 bases spanning the gap. CDR3 length: 14 residues. Germline V gene lookup returns CDR1 SGHNT and CDR2 YENEEA. CDR3 loop: CASSRSSGYYGYTF. CDR3 in DNA: TGTGCCAGCAGCCGTTCCTCAGGGTACTATGGCTACACCTTC.

The chain employs TRBV10-3 and TRBJ1-1; 8 bases fit TRBD1. CDR3 length: 14 residues. Per the germline V gene, CDR1 is ENHRY and CDR2 is SYGVKD. The V segment lost 5 bases and the J segment 4 bases; nucleotides outside the gene matches: 6. The CDR3 region is CAISKGQGGTEAFF. The DNA for the CDR3 is TGTGCCATCAGTAAAGGACAGGGTGGCACTGAAGCTTTCTTT.

This chain uses TRBV28 with TRBJ1-3; D not certain. V was trimmed by 3 bases and J by 1 base, leaving 10 bases between them. Germline values: CDR1 MDHEN, CDR2 SYDVKM. This CDR3 contains 15 residues. CDR3 residues: CASSFYPGSGNTIYF. CDR3 DNA: TGTGCCAGCAGTTTTTACCCGGGATCTGGAAACACCATATATTTT.

The V gene is TRBV6-4, the J gene TRBJ2-2, with D possibly matching TRBD1 (5 bases). CDR3 length equals 13 residues. Germline V gene lookup returns CDR1 MRHNA and CDR2 SNTAGT. V gave up 6 bases and J gave up 4 bases, with 9 bases separating them. As DNA, the CDR3 is TGTGCCAGCAGGGGGCGAGGCACCGGGGAGCTGTTTTTT. Translation: CASRGRGTGELFF.

The rearrangement links TRBV2 to TRBJ2-5, with 13 positions matching TRBD2. CDR3 size: 17 residues. The junction had 10 bases not matched to a gene; V was cut back by 7 bases and J by 2 bases. The germline V gene has CDR1 SNHLY and CDR2 FYNNEI. The CDR3 sequence is CASIMLGLAGVQETQYF. DNA for the CDR3: TGTGCCAGCATTATGTTAGGACTAGCGGGGGTACAAGAGACCCAGTACTTC.

V usage is TRBV19 and J usage is TRBJ1-5; D uncertain. The length of the CDR3 is 19 residues. V was clipped by 5 bases and J by 7 bases, with 30 bases between them. The germline gives CDR1 LNHDA, CDR2 SQIVND (reference sequence). The CDR3, as DNA: TGTGCCAGTAGTCTCATCCACGTACGGGAGCGGCTTGGAACGCAGCCCCAGCATTTT. Its protein is CASSLIHVRERLGTQPQHF.

The chain employs TRBV28 and TRBJ2-1, with 7 bases that match TRBD2. Per the germline V gene, CDR1 is MDHEN and CDR2 is SYDVKM. The CDR3 length is 15 residues. With V trimmed by 5 bases and J by 3 bases, 7 bases remained unmatched. As DNA, the CDR3 is TGTGCCAGCAGTACCCTGGGGGGGTTCTACAATGAGCAGTTCTTC. Translating it yields CASSTLGGFYNEQFF.